The present TCR beta chain was sequenced within a study of T cells in Graves' hyperthyroidism and ophthalmopathy. If no ophthalmopathy progression occurred within 18 months, Graves' hyperthyroidism was stable. The diagnostic basis comprised clinical symptoms, serum thyroxine and TRAb, thyroid ultrasound and orbital computed tomography. V gave up 2 bases and J gave up 7 bases, with 8 bases separating them. This CDR3 contains 13 residues. The V gene's germline CDR1 is MDHEN and CDR2 SYDVKM. RNA transcripts yielded amplified TCR beta CDR3 regions. During a first-round RT-PCR of the TCR CDR3, the HTBI primer set was used. Each CDR3 protein is one row after TCRdb ran MiXCR on the multiplex PCR reads. Of approximately 560,000 distinct CDR3 sequences detected, approximately 15% appear once; the ten largest clones hold under 8%. Whole-study results and caveats: The model foresaw ophthalmopathy a median around 6.8 months prior to onset.

In its sample, this clonotype was seen many times. Its antigen is undetermined. The sequenced sample was blood. The genes are TRBV28 and TRBJ2-2, with D hard to call. This TCR was recovered from a woman in her thirties with Graves' hyperthyroidism. The CDR3, as DNA: TGTGCCAGCAGTTTAATACGGAACGGGGAGCTGTTTTTT. Translated, it gives CASSLIRNGELFF. The full variable domain, rest sourced from reference TRBV28 and TRBJ2-2, is DVKVTQSSRYLVKRTGEKVFLECVQDMDHENMFWYRQDPGLGLRLIYFSYDVKMKEKGDIPEGYSVSREKKERFSLILESASTNQTSMYLCASSLIRNGELFFGEGSRLTVL.